The 26 T cell receptor beta chains below all came from one sample that was sequenced in a study of blood T cell repertoires in COVID-19. This table comes from immunoSEQ multiplex PCR, and its TCRdb copy is limited to in-frame clones, with some not included. The data contain about 300,000 clones, roughly 85% of them singletons. The material sequenced was PBMCs or T cells enriched from blood (not recorded which). These receptors all come from a woman in her 30s who had been exposed to COVID-19.

The chain recombines TRBV7-8 with TRBJ1-3; weak D call: TRBD1 (6 bases). Per germline, CDR1 SGHVS and CDR2 FQNEAQ. This CDR3 contains 16 residues. Trimming stripped 4 bases from V and 0 bases from J, with 13 bases between. The CDR3 coding sequence is TGTGCCAGCAGCTACGGACAGCCGAACTCTGGAAACACCATATATTTT. Translation: CASSYGQPNSGNTIYF. The full variable domain, in which reference TRBV7-8 and TRBJ1-3 provide the parts outside the CDR3, is GAGVSQSPRYKVAKRGQDVALRCDPISGHVSLFWYQQALGQGPEFLTYFQNEAQLDKSGLPSDRFFAERPEGSVSTLKIQRTQQEDSAVYLCASSYGQPNSGNTIYFGEGSWLTVV.

This clone was seen just once. The gene calls are TRBV5-1 and TRBJ1-1, with D uncertain. Germline CDR1 is SGHRS and CDR2 is YFSETQ. CDR3 size: 14 residues. V was shortened by 0 bases and J by 0 bases, with 6 bases between the two germline ends. The CDR3 sequence: CASSLALMNTEAFF. The DNA of the CDR3 is TGCGCCAGCAGCTTGGCACTGATGAACACTGAAGCTTTCTTT.

The chain employs TRBV6-2 or TRBV6-3 and TRBJ2-7; D remains unclear. The V gene lost 3 bases and the J gene lost 0 bases, with 15 bases spanning the gap. Per the germline V gene, CDR1 is MNHEY and CDR2 is SVGEGT. This CDR3 comprises 16 residues. The CDR3 nucleotides read TGTGCCAGCAGTTATGAGCCTGGTCGGAGCTCCTACGAGCAGTACTTC. Amino acids: CASSYEPGRSSYEQYF.

The chain employs TRBV11-2 and TRBJ2-6; 9 bases align to TRBD1. V trimming: 4 bases; J trimming: 0 bases; junction bases outside the gene matches: 7. The CDR3 extends over 18 amino acids. Germline V gene lookup returns CDR1 SGHAT and CDR2 FQNNGV. DNA for the CDR3: TGTGCCAGCAGCTCGGTGGGACAGGGATTCTCTGGGGCCAACGTCCTGACTTTC. Protein: CASSSVGQGFSGANVLTF.

V is TRBV13 and J is TRBJ2-2; the match to TRBD1 covers 10 bases. This CDR3 spans 16 amino acids. Germline V lookup: CDR1 PRHDT, CDR2 FYEKMQ (reference sequence). The V gene end was trimmed by 5 bases and the J gene end by 0 bases; junction bases not matched to a gene: 3. The CDR3 region has the DNA TGTGCCAGCAGCCCGGACAGGGGGACGAACACCGGGGAGCTGTTTTTT. It yields the protein CASSPDRGTNTGELFF. Supplemented by reference TRBV13 and TRBJ2-2, the full variable domain reads AAGVIQSPRHLIKEKRETATLKCYPIPRHDTVYWYQQGPGQDPQFLISFYEKMQSDKGSIPDRFSAQQFSDYHSELNMSSLELGDSALYFCASSPDRGTNTGELFFGEGSRLTVL.

The chain employs TRBV7-9 and TRBJ2-1; weak D call: TRBD1 (5 bases). The CDR3 covers 16 residues. Trimming cost V 5 bases and J 9 bases, with 23 bases left between them. Germline lookup yields CDR1 SEHNR and CDR2 FQNEAQ (reference sequence). Written as DNA, the CDR3 is TGTGCCAGCAGCCCGCCCTGGGGCGGAAACATTCTTGAGCAGTTCTTC. Amino acid sequence: CASSPPWGGNILEQFF. The entire variable domain, with the rest obtained from reference TRBV7-9 and TRBJ2-1, is as follows: DTGVSQNPRHKITKRGQNVTFRCDPISEHNRLYWYRQTLGQGPEFLTYFQNEAQLEKSRLLSDRFSAERPKGSFSTLEIQRTEQGDSAMYLCASSPPWGGNILEQFFGPGTRLTVL.

Concerning this clone itself: Different DNA sequences within this sample yield the same CDR3. The rearrangement uses TRBV27 and TRBJ2-3; D gene ambiguous. There are 12 residues in the CDR3. V lost 4 bases, J lost 1 base, and 3 bases lay in between. Germline assignment: CDR1 MNHEY and CDR2 SMNVEV (reference sequence). CDR3: CASSSGTDTQYF. The CDR3 DNA is TGTGCCAGCAGTTCAGGCACAGATACGCAGTATTTT.

The count of this clone is one. The genes are TRBV5-1 and TRBJ2-7; 9 bases fit TRBD2. The CDR3 covers 14 residues. Germline-derived CDR1 and CDR2 are SGHRS and YFSETQ. V dropped 0 bases and J dropped 7; count of bases not matched to a gene: 5. CDR3 in amino acids: CASSLASLAGEQYF. The CDR3 nucleotides read TGCGCCAGCAGCTTGGCTTCTCTAGCGGGGGAGCAGTACTTC. Using reference TRBV5-1 and TRBJ2-7 for the parts outside the CDR3, the full variable domain is KAGVTQTPRYLIKTRGQQVTLSCSPISGHRSVSWYQQTPGQGLQFLFEYFSETQRNKGNFPGRFSGRQFSNSRSEMNVSTLELGDSALYLCASSLASLAGEQYFGPGTRLTVT.

The chain couples TRBV18 to TRBJ1-5; 9 nucleotides line up with TRBD1. Germline V gene lookup returns CDR1 KGHSH and CDR2 LQKENI. This CDR3 has 15 residues. Trimming took 4 bases from V and 4 from J; bases not matched to a gene: 5. CDR3 sequence reads: CASSLLDRGNQPQHF. CDR3 nucleotides: TGTGCCAGCTCACTCTTAGACAGGGGGAATCAGCCCCAGCATTTT.

V usage is TRBV4-3 and J usage is TRBJ1-2; possible D gene TRBD1, 5 bases. V gave up 4 bases and J gave up 4 bases, with 13 bases separating them. Germline assignment: CDR1 LGHNA and CDR2 YSLEER. This CDR3 spans 14 amino acids. In nucleotides, the CDR3 is TGCGCCAGCAGCCCGGAGGGACGGGGCTATGGCTACACCTTC. Residues: CASSPEGRGYGYTF.

V gene TRBV5-4 combines with J gene TRBJ1-1; possibly TRBD1 for D (5 bases). Trimming removed 0 bases at V and 1 base at J, with 10 bases between. The germline CDR1 and CDR2 sequences are SGHNT and YYREEE (reference sequence). The CDR3 contains 15 residues. The CDR3 region is CASSLGLTANTEAFF. CDR3 nucleotides: TGTGCCAGCAGCTTGGGCCTGACAGCGAACACTGAAGCTTTCTTT.

This clone came up many times. This chain uses TRBV5-1 with TRBJ2-7; D gene uncertain. The germline V gene has CDR1 SGHRS and CDR2 YFSETQ. The CDR3 runs to 13 residues. V was trimmed by 2 bases and J by 6 bases, leaving 12 bases between them. In nucleotides, the CDR3 is TGCGCCAGCAGCTTATTCTCTCCTTCCGAGCAGTACTTC. It encodes CASSLFSPSEQYF. The full variable domain, with the rest looked up from reference TRBV5-1 and TRBJ2-7, is KAGVTQTPRYLIKTRGQQVTLSCSPISGHRSVSWYQQTPGQGLQFLFEYFSETQRNKGNFPGRFSGRQFSNSRSEMNVSTLELGDSALYLCASSLFSPSEQYFGPGTRLTVT.

The chain carries TRBV27 and TRBJ2-1; D might be TRBD2 (5 bases). V dropped 4 bases and J dropped 0 bases, with 13 bases sitting between them. This CDR3 region has 16 residues. The germline V gene has CDR1 MNHEY and CDR2 SMNVEV (reference sequence). CDR3 residues: CASSSPGESSYNEQFF. In DNA form, the CDR3 reads TGTGCCAGCAGTTCACCCGGGGAAAGCTCCTACAATGAGCAGTTCTTC.

V is TRBV6-5 and J is TRBJ2-1, with a weak D call TRBD2 (6 bases). The CDR3 is 13 residues long. The germline V gene encodes CDR1 MNHEY and CDR2 SVGAGI. Trimming left V 6 bases short and J 6 bases short, with 12 bases between. The CDR3 DNA follows: TGTGCCAGCAGCTCCGGGACTCTCAATGAGCAGTTCTTC. Its protein product is CASSSGTLNEQFF.

This chain links TRBV19 with TRBJ2-7; possibly TRBD2 for D (6 bases). The CDR3 runs to 12 residues. From germline, CDR1 is LNHDA and CDR2 SQIVND (reference sequence). Trimming took 7 bases from V and 5 from J, leaving 12 bases between them. CDR3 residues: CASTSRGDEQYF. For the CDR3, the DNA is TGTGCCAGTACCTCGCGGGGTGACGAGCAGTACTTC.

V and J are TRBV6-5 and TRBJ1-2; D unresolved. Deletions cut 8 bases from V and 8 bases from J, with 9 bases between. The CDR3 is made up of 10 amino acids. Per germline, CDR1 MNHEY and CDR2 SVGAGI. The CDR3 sequence is CASSQEGYTF. CDR3 sequence (DNA): TGTGCCAGCTCCCAGGAAGGCTACACCTTC.

In its sample, this clone was seen once. The chain carries TRBV5-1 and TRBJ1-2; no definite D call. CDR1 SGHRS and CDR2 YFSETQ come from the germline V gene. The CDR3 loop spans 14 amino acids. V lost 0 bases, J lost 2 bases, and 8 bases lay in between. CDR3 sequence: CASSLEGSNYGYTF. The CDR3 DNA sequence: TGCGCCAGCAGCTTGGAAGGGAGCAACTATGGCTACACCTTC. The full variable domain, completed using reference TRBV5-1 and TRBJ1-2, is KAGVTQTPRYLIKTRGQQVTLSCSPISGHRSVSWYQQTPGQGLQFLFEYFSETQRNKGNFPGRFSGRQFSNSRSEMNVSTLELGDSALYLCASSLEGSNYGYTFGSGTRLTVV.

This clone appeared once. V usage is TRBV5-1 and J usage is TRBJ1-4; 8 bases line up with TRBD1. The CDR3 is 18 amino acids. The V segment lost 4 bases and the J segment 4 bases; nucleotides outside the gene matches: 15. Looked up from germline, CDR1 is SGHRS and CDR2 is YFSETQ. CDR3 residues: CASSRRQGNILFNEKLFF. Here the CDR3 DNA reads TGCGCCAGCAGCCGGCGACAGGGGAATATCCTCTTTAATGAAAAACTGTTTTTT.

V and J are TRBV19 and TRBJ1-5; D is perhaps TRBD1 (5 bases). The CDR3 spans 16 residues. Per the germline V gene, CDR1 is LNHDA and CDR2 is SQIVND (reference sequence). The ends were cut back, 7 bases at V and 0 bases at J, with 16 bases in the middle. The CDR3 region has the DNA TGTGCCAGTATTCAGGCAGGGAAGCGTAGCAATCAGCCCCAGCATTTT. Protein product: CASIQAGKRSNQPQHF.

V and J are TRBV5-8 and TRBJ1-5; 8 bases map to TRBD1. The CDR3 spans 15 residues. V lost 4 bases, J lost 1 base, and 4 bases stayed unmatched. Looked up from germline, CDR1 is SGHTS and CDR2 is YDEGEE. The CDR3 sequence: CASSGGDRSNQPQHF. The CDR3 nucleotides read TGTGCCAGCAGCGGGGGGGACAGGAGCAATCAGCCCCAGCATTTT.

The chain carries TRBV9 and TRBJ2-5, with a possible D match to TRBD2 (6 bases). V was clipped by 4 bases and J by 5 bases, with 18 bases between them. Germline V CDR1 and CDR2: SGDLS, YYNGEE. The CDR3 sequence is 15 residues long. The CDR3 nucleotides read TGTGCCAGCAGCCCCTCGGAGCGGGCTCGGGAGACCCAGTACTTC. Its protein product is CASSPSERARETQYF.

The V gene is TRBV11-3, the J gene TRBJ2-3, with D perhaps matching TRBD1 (5 bases). CDR1 and CDR2 from the germline V gene are SGHNT and YENEEA. There are 16 residues in the CDR3. Trimming shortened V by 0 bases and J by 4 bases, and 14 bases separated the two germline ends. CDR3 coding DNA: TGTGCCAGCAGCTTAGATTTTACAGGTAGTCCAGATACGCAGTATTTT. The encoded protein is CASSLDFTGSPDTQYF.

This sequence joins TRBV6-1 and TRBJ1-2; the D is unclear. This CDR3 spans 15 amino acids. V lost 1 base and J 6 bases, leaving 15 bases between the germline ends. From germline, CDR1 is MNHNS and CDR2 SASEGT. The CDR3 loop reads CASSEERGPRHGYTF. The CDR3 DNA reads TGTGCCAGCAGTGAAGAAAGAGGGCCGCGGCATGGCTACACCTTC.

The rearrangement joins TRBV19 to TRBJ1-2; 8 bases line up with TRBD1. V lost 3 bases and J lost 0; bases outside the gene matches: 9. The germline CDR1 and CDR2 sequences are LNHDA and SQIVND (reference sequence). The CDR3 has 17 residues. The CDR3 region has the DNA TGTGCCAGTAGTATTGGGACAGGTGGAACCGCTAACTATGGCTACACCTTC. Its translation: CASSIGTGGTANYGYTF. The full variable domain, in which reference TRBV19 and TRBJ1-2 provide the parts outside the CDR3, is DGGITQSPKYLFRKEGQNVTLSCEQNLNHDAMYWYRQDPGQGLRLIYYSQIVNDFQKGDIAEGYSVSREKKESFPLTVTSAQKNPTAFYLCASSIGTGGTANYGYTFGSGTRLTVV.

V is TRBV5-1 and J is TRBJ2-5, with D possibly matching TRBD1 (6 bases). The CDR3 covers 12 residues. Trimming took 4 bases from V and 4 from J, leaving 8 bases between them. Germline CDR1 is SGHRS and CDR2 is YFSETQ. This CDR3 is CASSQQGETQYF. Written as DNA, the CDR3 is TGCGCCAGCAGCCAACAGGGAGAGACCCAGTACTTC.

The chain recombines TRBV12-5 with TRBJ2-5; 7 bases are shared with TRBD2. After removal of 5 bases from V and 4 bases from J, the junction contained 7 bases not matched to a gene. The CDR3 length is 14 residues. The germline V gene has CDR1 LGHNT and CDR2 FRNRAP. DNA for the CDR3: TGTGCTAGTGGTCCTCCGTCGGGGGGAGAGACCCAGTACTTC. Translated: CASGPPSGGETQYF. Supplemented by reference TRBV12-5 and TRBJ2-5, the full variable domain reads DARVTQTPRHKVTEMGQEVTMRCQPILGHNTVFWYRQTMMQGLELLAYFRNRAPLDDSGMPKDRFSAEMPDATLATLKIQPSEPRDSAVYFCASGPPSGGETQYFGPGTRLLVL.